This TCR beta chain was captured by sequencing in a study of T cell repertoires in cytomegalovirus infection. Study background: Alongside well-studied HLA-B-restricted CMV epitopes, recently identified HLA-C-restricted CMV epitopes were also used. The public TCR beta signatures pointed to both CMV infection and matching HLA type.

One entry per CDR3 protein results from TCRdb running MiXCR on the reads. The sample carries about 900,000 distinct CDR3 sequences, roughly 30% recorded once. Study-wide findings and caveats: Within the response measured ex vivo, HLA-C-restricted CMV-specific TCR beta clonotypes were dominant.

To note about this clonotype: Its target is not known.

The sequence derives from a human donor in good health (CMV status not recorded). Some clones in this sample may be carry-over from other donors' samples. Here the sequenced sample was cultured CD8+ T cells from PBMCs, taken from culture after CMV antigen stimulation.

The CDR3 sequence is CASSYSPSGGADTSTDTQYF. CDR3 nucleotides: TGTGCCAGCAGTTACTCGCCTAGCGGGGGGGCTGACACTAGCACAGATACGCAGTATTTT. The chain carries TRBV6-2 or TRBV6-3 and TRBJ2-3, with 12 bases fitting TRBD2. The CDR3 sequence is 20 residues long. Losses at the gene ends were 0 bases for V and 0 bases for J; bases not matched to a gene: 10. The germline V gene has CDR1 MNHEY and CDR2 SVGEGT.